Listed below are T cell receptor beta chains from one sample, sequenced in a study of blood T cell repertoires in COVID-19. Sequencing used immunoSEQ multiplex PCR; TCRdb keeps in-frame clones, though not all of them. The sample holds just over 300,000 clones, approximately 86% seen once. Sequencing was done on a sample of peripheral blood. These receptor sequences come from a young man with active or convalescent COVID-19. Each CDR3 is given with its conserved first and last residue. D genes are given only for firm matches. Clone size is shown for a subset of rows, as once, few, many or a class of expanded clone.

v_gene: TRBV14; len: 14; d_gene: NA; j_gene: TRBJ1-6; abundance: few; CDR3aa: CASSQDWLNSPLHF; CDR3nt: TGTGCCAGCAGCCAAGACTGGCTGAATTCACCCCTCCACTTT
v_gene: TRBV7-3; len: 15; d_gene: NA; j_gene: TRBJ2-1; abundance: NA; CDR3aa: CASSPGLGSYNEQFF; CDR3nt: TGTGCCAGCAGCCCCGGACTGGGATCCTACAATGAGCAGTTCTTC
v_gene: TRBV28; len: 15; d_gene: NA; j_gene: TRBJ2-5; abundance: NA; CDR3aa: CASSSDSPPQETQYF; CDR3nt: TGTGCCAGCAGCTCGGACAGCCCCCCCCAAGAGACCCAGTACTTC
v_gene: TRBV28; len: 17; d_gene: TRBD2; j_gene: TRBJ2-7; abundance: once; CDR3aa: CASSFFRKTSYSYEQYF; CDR3nt: TGTGCCAGCAGTTTTTTTCGGAAGACTAGCTACTCCTACGAGCAGTACTTC
v_gene: TRBV7-9; len: 17; d_gene: TRBD2; j_gene: TRBJ2-1; abundance: NA; CDR3aa: CASTTSRLAGIGDEQFF; CDR3nt: TGTGCCAGCACCACTTCGCGGCTAGCGGGGATCGGGGATGAGCAGTTCTTC
v_gene: TRBV4-1; len: 14; d_gene: TRBD2; j_gene: TRBJ2-7; abundance: NA; CDR3aa: CASSQVAGRYEQYF; CDR3nt: TGCGCCAGCAGCCAAGTAGCGGGGAGATACGAGCAGTACTTC
v_gene: TRBV12-5; len: 17; d_gene: TRBD1; j_gene: TRBJ1-4; abundance: NA; CDR3aa: CASGLGRQGALNEKLFF; CDR3nt: TGTGCTAGTGGTTTGGGGAGACAGGGGGCTTTAAATGAAAAACTGTTTTTT
v_gene: TRBV12-3/TRBV12-4; len: 13; d_gene: TRBD1; j_gene: TRBJ1-2; abundance: many; CDR3aa: CASSAVNRGLFTF; CDR3nt: TGTGCCAGCAGCGCCGTCAACAGGGGATTGTTCACCTTC
v_gene: TRBV5-4; len: 15; d_gene: TRBD1; j_gene: TRBJ2-7; abundance: NA; CDR3aa: CASSYPGTGGVEQYF; CDR3nt: TGTGCCAGCAGCTACCCCGGGACAGGGGGCGTCGAGCAGTACTTC
v_gene: TRBV28; len: 15; d_gene: NA; j_gene: TRBJ2-2; abundance: once; CDR3aa: CASSQAQGNTGELFF; CDR3nt: TGTGCCAGCAGCCAGGCCCAGGGGAACACCGGGGAGCTGTTTTTT
v_gene: TRBV6-2/TRBV6-3; len: 16; d_gene: TRBD2; j_gene: TRBJ2-7; abundance: few; CDR3aa: CASSSDSLAGKYEQYF; CDR3nt: TGTGCCAGCAGTAGCGACAGCCTAGCGGGAAAATACGAGCAGTACTTC
v_gene: TRBV5-1; len: 13; d_gene: TRBD2; j_gene: TRBJ2-1; abundance: NA; CDR3aa: CASSLASAGEQFF; CDR3nt: TGCGCCAGCAGCTTGGCCTCAGCGGGGGAGCAGTTCTTC
v_gene: TRBV5-4; len: 16; d_gene: NA; j_gene: TRBJ1-2; abundance: NA; CDR3aa: CASSLGSRGPNYGYTF; CDR3nt: TGTGCCAGCAGCTTAGGTAGCAGGGGCCCCAACTATGGCTACACCTTC
v_gene: TRBV11-2; len: 15; d_gene: NA; j_gene: TRBJ1-1; abundance: NA; CDR3aa: CASSLDQGRVTEAFF; CDR3nt: TGTGCCAGCAGCTTAGACCAGGGGAGAGTCACTGAAGCTTTCTTT
v_gene: TRBV28; len: 16; d_gene: TRBD1; j_gene: TRBJ1-2; abundance: NA; CDR3aa: CASSLRHSGTDYGYTF; CDR3nt: TGTGCCAGCAGTTTGCGACACTCCGGGACAGACTATGGCTACACCTTC
v_gene: TRBV28; len: 17; d_gene: TRBD1; j_gene: TRBJ1-4; abundance: NA; CDR3aa: CASRFGGGRAANEKLFF; CDR3nt: TGTGCCAGCAGATTTGGAGGGGGCAGGGCGGCTAATGAAAAACTGTTTTTT
v_gene: TRBV18; len: 16; d_gene: TRBD1; j_gene: TRBJ2-3; abundance: NA; CDR3aa: CASRDRDRDNPDTQYF; CDR3nt: TGTGCCAGCAGAGACCGGGACAGGGATAATCCAGATACGCAGTATTTT
v_gene: TRBV7-9; len: 12; d_gene: NA; j_gene: TRBJ1-4; abundance: NA; CDR3aa: CATGGLEEKLFF; CDR3nt: TGTGCCACCGGGGGATTGGAGGAAAAACTGTTTTTT
v_gene: TRBV11-2; len: 13; d_gene: NA; j_gene: TRBJ1-1; abundance: few; CDR3aa: CASSLSGDTEAFF; CDR3nt: TGTGCCAGCAGCTTATCCGGGGACACTGAAGCTTTCTTT
v_gene: TRBV5-1; len: 16; d_gene: TRBD2; j_gene: TRBJ2-2; abundance: NA; CDR3aa: CASSLNSGSRTGELFF; CDR3nt: TGCGCCAGCAGCTTGAATAGCGGGAGTAGGACCGGGGAGCTGTTTTTT
v_gene: TRBV18; len: 16; d_gene: TRBD2; j_gene: TRBJ2-3; abundance: NA; CDR3aa: CASSLRPAGEGYTQYF; CDR3nt: TGTGCCAGCTCACTTCGGCCAGCGGGGGAAGGATATACGCAGTATTTT
v_gene: TRBV4-1; len: 15; d_gene: NA; j_gene: TRBJ2-2; abundance: NA; CDR3aa: CASSQHTQGPGELFF; CDR3nt: TGCGCCAGCAGCCAGCATACGCAGGGCCCCGGGGAGCTGTTTTTT
v_gene: TRBV3-1/TRBV3-2; len: 16; d_gene: NA; j_gene: TRBJ1-4; abundance: few; CDR3aa: CASSTTLDRSNEKLFF; CDR3nt: TGTGCCAGCAGTACAACCCTAGACAGGTCTAATGAAAAACTGTTTTTT
v_gene: TRBV10-3; len: 17; d_gene: NA; j_gene: TRBJ2-3; abundance: NA; CDR3aa: CAISESPGREVSDTQYF; CDR3nt: TGTGCCATCAGTGAGTCTCCGGGAAGGGAAGTATCAGATACGCAGTATTTT